This passage covers 3 T cell receptor beta chains from one sample sequenced in a study of T cell responses to AZD1222 COVID-19 vaccine. Data came from immunoSEQ multiplex PCR; TCRdb stores just in-frame clones and leaves some out. The sample has some 75,000 clones; 88% are singletons. Sequencing used peripheral blood, obtained on day 0 of AZD1222 vaccination. The receptors originated from an adult in good health.

The chain carries TRBV7-9 and TRBJ2-1; D not resolved. The germline CDR1 and CDR2 sequences are SEHNR and FQNEAQ (reference sequence). V was trimmed by 4 bases and J by 1 base, leaving 11 bases between them. The CDR3 has 15 residues. The CDR3 DNA reads as TGTGCCAGCAGCTCAGGTGCAGCATCCTACAATGAGCAGTTCTTC. It codes for CASSSGAASYNEQFF. The full variable domain, rest sourced from reference TRBV7-9 and TRBJ2-1, is DTGVSQNPRHKITKRGQNVTFRCDPISEHNRLYWYRQTLGQGPEFLTYFQNEAQLEKSRLLSDRFSAERPKGSFSTLEIQRTEQGDSAMYLCASSSGAASYNEQFFGPGTRLTVL.

The V call is TRBV5-5, the J call TRBJ2-1; D is ambiguous. Per germline, CDR1 SGHKS and CDR2 YYEKEE (reference sequence). Trimming shortened V by 6 bases and J by 9 bases, and 19 bases separated the two germline ends. CDR3 length: 14 amino acids. The DNA for the CDR3 is TGTGCCAGCAAGCTTGCGGATAGAGCCGGTGAGCAGTTCTTC. It encodes CASKLADRAGEQFF.

This sequence joins TRBV20-1 and TRBJ1-6; D is ambiguous. Trimming removed 3 bases at V and 5 bases at J, with 11 bases between. The length of the CDR3 is 14 residues. Germline loops: CDR1 DFQATT, CDR2 SNEGSKA (reference sequence). CDR3 nucleotides: TGCAGTGCTAGTTTCGGGTTTGATAATTCACCCCTCCACTTT. This encodes CSASFGFDNSPLHF.